This paragraph covers one T cell receptor (beta chain) sequence. Methods used by the authors: Reference gene primer amplification gave estimated nucleated cell counts. Sequencing used immunoSEQ multiplex PCR; TCRdb keeps in-frame clones, though not all of them. V, J and clone size are those of that table, while D and trimming were read from the DNA. The table has approximately 490,000 clones, about nine tenths seen once. The age range of participants was about 18 to 100 years, with residence in under 25 US areas. Cohort assignment relied on participant-reported clinical history. This record comes from a study of blood T cell repertoires in COVID-19. This CDR3 region has 15 residues. V gave up 1 base and J gave up 3 bases, with 12 bases separating them. Per germline, CDR1 MGHRA and CDR2 YSYEKL.

Sequencing was performed on PBMCs or T cells enriched from blood (not recorded which). The receptor's source is a woman aged 18-29 years who had recovered from COVID-19. The chain uses TRBV4-1 and TRBJ1-1; D is unclear. As DNA, the CDR3 is TGCGCCAGCAGCCAAGGCGTCGGGTCCGACACTGAAGCTTTCTTT. It translates to CASSQGVGSDTEAFF.